The clone carrying this T cell receptor beta chain was picked up many times. Its antigen is as yet unknown. This specimen belongs to a study of cytotoxic CD8 clonotypes in ibrutinib-treated CLL. About the study: Response samples were taken after a median roughly twelve months of treatment, range 6 to 36. Productive templates per sample averaged roughly 260,000; productive rearrangements, 94,082.

V was shortened by 0 bases and J by 1 base, with 8 bases between the two germline ends. Germline-derived CDR1 and CDR2 are SGHDT and YYEEEE. The CDR3 extends over 14 amino acids. Study conclusions and caveats: Clonality was higher at baseline than in age-matched healthy donors and tracked circulating CD8+ T-cell counts. Collection times varied between progressing and sustained-remission patients.

The repertoire was sequenced with immunoSEQ multiplex PCR; TCRdb's copy has only in-frame clones and lacks some. Here the sample spans 45,000 to 55,000 clones, 45% to 55% being singletons. This clonotype originated in a human donor with chronic lymphocytic leukemia. The sequencing used PBMCs, collected after 12 months of ibrutinib treatment. The V call is TRBV5-6, the J call TRBJ2-7; possibly TRBD1 for D (5 bases). In nucleotides, the CDR3 is TGTGCCAGCAGCTTGGGACAGCCGTCCTACGAGCAGTACTTC. This codes for CASSLGQPSYEQYF. Drawing the rest from reference TRBV5-6 and TRBJ2-7, the complete variable domain is DAGVTQSPTHLIKTRGQQVTLRCSPKSGHDTVSWYQQALGQGPQFIFQYYEEEERQRGNFPDRFSGHQFPNYSSELNVNALLLGDSALYLCASSLGQPSYEQYFGPGTRLTVT.